This T cell receptor (beta chain) was sequenced in a study of control samples from healthy donors and cancer patients. The data were produced by immunoSEQ multiplex PCR, yet TCRdb's version contains in-frame clones alone and is incomplete. The top ten hold more than 2% of the sample, which has roughly 130,000 clones, over 75% seen once. The length of the CDR3 is 15 residues. With 1 base clipped from V and 15 bases from J, the junction kept 13 bases outside the gene matches. Germline CDR1 is LGHNA and CDR2 is YSLEER. Sample: blood. This sequence joins TRBV4-3 and TRBJ2-1; 9 bases map to TRBD1. This receptor was taken from a man between 18 and 29 years old in good health. The CDR3 sequence is CASSQGDRDREIAFF. CDR3 DNA: TGCGCCAGCAGCCAAGGCGATCGGGACAGGGAGATCGCGTTCTTC.